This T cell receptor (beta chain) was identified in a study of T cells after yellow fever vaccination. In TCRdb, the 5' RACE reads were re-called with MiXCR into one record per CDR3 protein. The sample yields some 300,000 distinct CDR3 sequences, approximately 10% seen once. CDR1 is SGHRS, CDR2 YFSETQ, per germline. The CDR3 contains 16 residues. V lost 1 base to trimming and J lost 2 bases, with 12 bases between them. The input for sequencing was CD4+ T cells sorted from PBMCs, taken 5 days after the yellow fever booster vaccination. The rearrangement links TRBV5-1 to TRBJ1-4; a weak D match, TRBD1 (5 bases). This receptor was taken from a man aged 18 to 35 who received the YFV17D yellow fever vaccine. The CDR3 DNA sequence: TGCGCCAGCAGCTTGCGTGGGGGGTCTACTAATGAAAAACTGTTTTTT. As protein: CASSLRGGSTNEKLFF.